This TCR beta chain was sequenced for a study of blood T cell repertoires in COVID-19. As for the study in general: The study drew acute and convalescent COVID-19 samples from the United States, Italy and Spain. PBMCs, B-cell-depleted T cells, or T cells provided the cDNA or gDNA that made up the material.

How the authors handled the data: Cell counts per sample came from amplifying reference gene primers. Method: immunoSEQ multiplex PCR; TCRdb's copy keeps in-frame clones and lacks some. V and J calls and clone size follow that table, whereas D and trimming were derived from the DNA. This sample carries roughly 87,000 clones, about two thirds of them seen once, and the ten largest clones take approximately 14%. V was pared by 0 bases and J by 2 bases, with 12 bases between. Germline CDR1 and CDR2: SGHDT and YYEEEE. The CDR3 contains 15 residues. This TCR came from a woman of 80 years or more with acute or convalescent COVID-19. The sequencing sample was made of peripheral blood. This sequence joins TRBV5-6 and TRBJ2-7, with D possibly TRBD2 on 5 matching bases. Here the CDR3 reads CASSLVPGVTYEQYF. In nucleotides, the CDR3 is TGTGCCAGCAGCTTGGTCCCCGGGGTGACCTACGAGCAGTACTTC.